This T cell receptor (beta chain) stems from a study of breast tumors, draining lymph nodes, adjacent tissues. A remark on this clonotype: What it binds is not known.

Samples came from axillary lymph nodes draining the breast cancer. Using its own MiXCR run on the multiplex PCR reads, TCRdb lists one record per CDR3 protein. Of 150,000 to 200,000 distinct CDR3 sequences listed, about 30% are singletons. General study findings and limits: Compared with basal-like, luminal-like tumors shared significantly more repertoire with nontumor tissue. The lymph node origin of tumor T cells was framed as consistent with a hypothesis, not demonstrated. Most tumor T cells seemingly derive from lymph node, then expand in tumor. Compared with lymph nodes, tumors were less diverse; compared with nontumor tissue, more.

Trimming stripped 4 bases from V and 4 bases from J, with 26 bases between. In germline, CDR1 is MNHNS, CDR2 SASEGT. This CDR3 is 19 amino acids long. Source material: axillary lymph node tissue. This clonotype was sampled from a female donor with breast cancer. Some clones in this sample may be carry-over from other donors' samples. The chain employs TRBV6-1 and TRBJ2-1; possibly TRBD2 for D (6 bases). The CDR3 loop reads CASSAVFGTGTPTYNEQFF. The CDR3 DNA reads as TGTGCCAGCAGTGCAGTTTTCGGAACCGGGACTCCGACGTACAATGAGCAGTTCTTC.